Sequencing of this T cell receptor (beta chain) was carried out in a study of radiotherapy plus CTLA-4 blockade in lung cancer. As for the study in general: For 18% of patients, objective responses occurred, and approximately 31% had disease control.

The V gene end was trimmed by 2 bases and the J gene end by 8 bases; junction bases not matched to a gene: 10. In germline, CDR1 is MNHNS, CDR2 SASEGT. The CDR3 totals 16 residues. General study findings and limits: TCR clones from tumors expanded in blood after radiotherapy plus ipilimumab.

The method was immunoSEQ multiplex PCR; TCRdb's version includes in-frame clones alone and lacks a portion of them. The table includes some 70,000 clones, under 85% detected once. On this clone itself: Its antigen is still unknown.

Sample: peripheral blood, taken from a patient treated with radiotherapy plus ipilimumab. The receptor was derived from a human donor with non-small cell lung cancer who had a partial response to radiotherapy plus ipilimumab. This chain uses TRBV6-1 with TRBJ2-3, with 10 bases identical to TRBD2. CDR3 sequence reads: CASSERSGGAQGTQYF. DNA for the CDR3: TGTGCCAGCAGTGAAAGGAGCGGGGGGGCACAGGGTACGCAGTATTTT.